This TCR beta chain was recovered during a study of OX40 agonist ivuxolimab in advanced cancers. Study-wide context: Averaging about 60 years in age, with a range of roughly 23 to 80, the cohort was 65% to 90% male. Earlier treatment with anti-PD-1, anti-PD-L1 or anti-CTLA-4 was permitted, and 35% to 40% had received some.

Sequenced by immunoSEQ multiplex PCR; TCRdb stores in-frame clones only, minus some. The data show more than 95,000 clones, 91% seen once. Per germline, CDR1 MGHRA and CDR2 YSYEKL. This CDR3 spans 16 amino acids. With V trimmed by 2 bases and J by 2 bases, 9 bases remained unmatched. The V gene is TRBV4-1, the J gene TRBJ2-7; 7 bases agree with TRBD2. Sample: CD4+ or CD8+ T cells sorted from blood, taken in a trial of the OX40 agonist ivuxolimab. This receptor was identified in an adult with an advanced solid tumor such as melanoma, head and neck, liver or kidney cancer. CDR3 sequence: CASSQTLGLAAYEQYF. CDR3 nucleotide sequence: TGCGCCAGCAGCCAAACACTGGGGCTAGCGGCCTACGAGCAGTACTTC.